The clone carrying this T cell receptor beta chain was recorded a few times. Its antigen is still unknown. The data are from a study of cytomegalovirus exposure and HLA in healthy donors. The wider study: Genetic ancestry analysis placed around 76% of the 300 to 400 donors that were genotyped in the Caucasian-associated cluster.

PCR primers comprised 60 Vbeta and 13 Jbeta primers. In the study's own analysis: Later work found around 80 million unique TCR beta chains, with 9.5 million to 11 million shared. Produced via immunoSEQ multiplex PCR; TCRdb's table is partial and in-frame only. V, J and clone size were drawn from that table, and D and trimming were deduced from the DNA. The repertoire holds approximately 290,000 clones, with about four fifths as singletons. Study conclusions and caveats: Researchers reported from a later analysis that most CMV-associated TCR beta chains appeared HLA-restricted.

The sequence was obtained from a girl aged 2-9 years in good health and CMV-seronegative. Sequencing input: PBMCs.

The CDR3 region has the DNA TGTGCCAGCAGCTTAGCGTTAGGGGGAGAAATCTACGAGCAGTACTTC. Translating it yields CASSLALGGEIYEQYF. J is TRBJ2-7 and V is TRBV7-8, with TRBD1 as a possible D gene (6 bases). The V gene's germline CDR1 is SGHVS and CDR2 FQNEAQ. Trimming removed 0 bases from V and 3 bases from J, with 15 bases in between. The CDR3 extends over 16 amino acids.